These 12 T cell receptor beta chains share one sample of origin, sequenced in a study of blood T cell repertoires in COVID-19. The protocol was immunoSEQ multiplex PCR, while the TCRdb copy is restricted to in-frame clones and leaves out a portion. The table lists approximately 68,000 clones, roughly 84% of them singletons, with roughly 10% in the top ten. What was sequenced was peripheral blood. These receptors were collected from a woman between 50 and 59 years old with acute or convalescent COVID-19.

The chain carries TRBV19 and TRBJ2-5; D unclear. CDR1 and CDR2 from the germline V gene are LNHDA and SQIVND (reference sequence). V shed 7 bases and J shed 7 bases, with 16 bases lying between them. The CDR3 is made up of 13 amino acids. This CDR3 is CASTAGEKRTQYF. The CDR3 bases are TGTGCCAGTACCGCTGGAGAAAAAAGGACCCAGTACTTC.

As to this clone: Other DNA sequences from this sample encode an identical CDR3 as well. The chain is built from TRBV4-3 and TRBJ2-2; 9 nucleotides agree with TRBD2. Unmatched junction bases numbered 6, after V lost 0 bases and J lost 1 base. The germline V gene encodes CDR1 LGHNA and CDR2 YSLEER. This CDR3 is 18 amino acids long. This CDR3 is CASSQERLAVLNTGELFF. CDR3 sequence (DNA): TGCGCCAGCAGCCAAGAACGACTAGCGGTGTTGAACACCGGGGAGCTGTTTTTT.

The genes are TRBV28 and TRBJ2-7; a possible D gene is TRBD2 (6 bases). Trimming shortened V by 2 bases and J by 9 bases, and 11 bases separated the two germline ends. The CDR3 extends over 12 amino acids. Germline V CDR1 and CDR2: MDHEN, SYDVKM. The CDR3 DNA sequence: TGTGCCAGCAGTTTACTGACTAGTAGGCAGTACTTC. Its protein is CASSLLTSRQYF.

The rearrangement uses TRBV6-5 and TRBJ2-1, with 7 bases matching TRBD2. Germline CDR1 MNHEY, CDR2 SVGAGI. CDR3 size: 15 residues. The V and J ends lost 8 bases and 4 bases, in that order; junction bases with no gene match: 11. This CDR3 is CASEYLGGGYNEQFF. Written as DNA, the CDR3 is TGTGCCAGCGAGTACCTTGGCGGGGGATACAATGAGCAGTTCTTC.

The chain employs TRBV6-6 and TRBJ2-5; TRBD1 matches 7 bases. The V and J ends lost 7 bases and 8 bases, in that order; junction bases with no gene match: 7. This CDR3 comprises 12 residues. CDR1 is MNHNY and CDR2 is SVGAGI in the germline V gene (reference sequence). The CDR3 DNA sequence: TGTGCCAGCAAGTGGACAGGCCTTACCCAGTACTTC. It yields the protein CASKWTGLTQYF.

Written as DNA, the CDR3 is TGTGCCAGCGAATATGGATCGGGGGAGACCCAGTACTTC. It yields the protein CASEYGSGETQYF. The chain employs TRBV2 and TRBJ2-5; maybe TRBD2 (5 bases). CDR1 and CDR2 from the germline V gene are SNHLY and FYNNEI. The CDR3 has 13 residues. V lost 8 bases and J lost 5, with 15 bases in between.

This clone was detected once. This chain joins TRBV14 and TRBJ1-1; D gene unclear. Germline V gene data show CDR1 as SGHDN and CDR2 as FVKESK. Trimming shortened V by 5 bases and J by 1 base, and 11 bases separated the two germline ends. This CDR3 contains 14 residues. CDR3 region: CASSVMLSNTEAFF. CDR3 bases: TGTGCCAGCAGCGTGATGCTATCGAACACTGAAGCTTTCTTT.

V and J are TRBV19 and TRBJ1-5; 8 bases match TRBD1. V lost 5 bases to trimming and J lost 0 bases; unmatched junction nucleotides: 21. Germline V CDR1 and CDR2: LNHDA, SQIVND (reference sequence). This CDR3 is 21 amino acids long. The CDR3 loop reads CASSARQGKTWLSYSNQPQHF. DNA for the CDR3: TGTGCCAGTAGTGCCCGACAGGGGAAGACTTGGCTTTCTTATAGCAATCAGCCCCAGCATTTT.

This clone came up a few times. This sequence joins TRBV19 and TRBJ1-5; D call uncertain. The CDR3 length is 15 residues. Germline V gene lookup returns CDR1 LNHDA and CDR2 SQIVND (reference sequence). Trimming took 9 bases from V and 5 from J, leaving 20 bases between them. The CDR3, as DNA: TGTGCCAGCCACGACGGGGTCCCGGAGCATCAGCCCCAGCATTTT. It codes for CASHDGVPEHQPQHF.

This rearrangement joins TRBV10-1 to TRBJ1-4, with 7 positions matching TRBD1. The CDR3 sequence is 14 residues long. Losses at the gene ends were 5 bases for V and 5 bases for J; bases not matched to a gene: 5. Looked up from germline, CDR1 is WNHNN and CDR2 is SYGVQD (reference sequence). The CDR3, as DNA: TGCGCCAGCAGTTCCGGACAGGAAAATGAAAAACTGTTTTTT. Protein: CASSSGQENEKLFF.

This clone appeared a single time. The CDR3 loop is CATSREDVNSPLHF. In DNA form, the CDR3 reads TGTGCCACCAGCAGGGAGGACGTGAATTCACCCCTCCACTTT. This chain joins TRBV15 and TRBJ1-6; D not certain. The CDR3 has 14 residues. V was cut by 3 bases and J by 7 bases, with 10 bases left in between. The germline gives CDR1 LNHNV, CDR2 YYDKDF (reference sequence).

The chain employs TRBV6-6 and TRBJ2-5; TRBD2 matches 7 bases. Germline V gene sequence: CDR1 MNHNY, CDR2 SVGAGI (reference sequence). The CDR3 is 11 amino acids. V shed 11 bases, J shed 5 bases, and the junction held 5 bases outside the gene matches. The CDR3 coding sequence is TGTGCCTGCGGGAGTTCGGAGACCCAGTACTTC. Encoded protein: CACGSSETQYF.